The 17 T cell receptor beta chains given below trace back to one sample, sequenced in a study of PD-L1 blockade in urothelial cancer. Clones were read by immunoSEQ multiplex PCR, and TCRdb kept only the in-frame ones, dropping some. This table has tens of thousands of clones, about 90% appearing once. Time point denoted: pretreatment peripheral blood. The material was PBMCs, obtained around atezolizumab (anti-PD-L1) treatment. All receptors derive from a man between 60 and 75 years old with urothelial cancer.

The genes are TRBV6-5 and TRBJ1-4; no definite D call. CDR3 length: 15 amino acids. Germline CDR1 MNHEY, CDR2 SVGAGI. Trimming stripped 0 bases from V and 7 bases from J, with 12 bases between. CDR3 protein: CASSYSPVPSEKLFF. The CDR3 nucleotides are TGTGCCAGCAGTTACTCTCCAGTTCCATCTGAAAAACTGTTTTTT.

This clone appeared a single time. This chain connects TRBV7-9 to TRBJ2-3; D is perhaps TRBD1 (6 bases). Per germline, CDR1 SEHNR and CDR2 FQNEAQ (reference sequence). CDR3 length: 16 amino acids. The V end was cut by 3 bases, the J end by 2 bases, with 15 bases between. CDR3 in amino acids: CASSLRRTVFTDTQYF. The DNA of the CDR3 is TGTGCCAGCAGCTTGCGCAGGACAGTATTCACAGATACGCAGTATTTT.

This chain uses TRBV6-5 with TRBJ1-5, with 9 bases aligning to TRBD1. The CDR3 spans 15 residues. From germline, CDR1 is MNHEY and CDR2 SVGAGI. V gave up 6 bases and J gave up 5 bases; unmatched junction bases: 8. This CDR3 reads CASRKQGARYQPQHF. CDR3 sequence (DNA): TGTGCCAGCAGAAAACAGGGGGCGCGGTATCAGCCCCAGCATTTT.

The chain has TRBV5-6 and TRBJ1-3; 7 nucleotides match TRBD1. Germline V gene sequence: CDR1 SGHDT, CDR2 YYEEEE. This CDR3 is built from 15 residues. The V and J ends lost 6 bases and 2 bases, in that order; junction bases with no gene match: 8. In nucleotides, the CDR3 is TGTGCCAGCAACCCGACAGGGATCCCTGGAAACACCATATATTTT. Translation: CASNPTGIPGNTIYF.

The gene calls are TRBV6-5 and TRBJ1-2; weak D call: TRBD1 (6 bases). Germline V lookup: CDR1 MNHEY, CDR2 SVGAGI. The CDR3 length is 13 residues. V was shortened by 6 bases and J by 3 bases, with 11 bases between the two germline ends. CDR3 sequence (DNA): TGTGCCAGCAGCCCCGGACAGTACTATGGCTACACCTTC. Translated, it gives CASSPGQYYGYTF.

CDR3 in DNA: TGCGCCAGCAGCCAAGATACAGGGGACCAAGATACGCAGTATTTT. It translates to CASSQDTGDQDTQYF. The chain carries TRBV4-3 and TRBJ2-3; 7 bases line up with TRBD1. V lost 0 bases and J lost 5; bases outside the gene matches: 5. CDR3 length equals 15 residues. Per the germline V gene, CDR1 is LGHNA and CDR2 is YSLEER.

This sequence joins TRBV4-1 and TRBJ2-7, with TRBD2 identical over 13 bases. This CDR3 has 16 residues. V lost 4 bases to trimming and J lost 5 bases; unmatched junction nucleotides: 8. The germline CDR1 and CDR2 sequences are MGHRA and YSYEKL. In nucleotides, the CDR3 is TGCGCCAGCAGCCTGCGGACTAGCGGGAGTACCCACGAGCAGTACTTC. It is translated as CASSLRTSGSTHEQYF.

This chain links TRBV28 with TRBJ2-7; 13 nucleotides agree with TRBD2. CDR1 MDHEN and CDR2 SYDVKM come from the germline V gene. The CDR3 loop spans 18 amino acids. The V and J ends lost 5 bases and 3 bases, in that order; junction bases with no gene match: 13. The DNA for the CDR3 is TGTGCCAGCAGTCCCCCGACTAGCGGGAGGACCTTCCACTACGAGCAGTACTTC. Translated, it gives CASSPPTSGRTFHYEQYF. Full variable domain (rest looked up from reference TRBV28 and TRBJ2-7): DVKVTQSSRYLVKRTGEKVFLECVQDMDHENMFWYRQDPGLGLRLIYFSYDVKMKEKGDIPEGYSVSREKKERFSLILESASTNQTSMYLCASSPPTSGRTFHYEQYFGPGTRLTVT.

V is TRBV4-2 and J is TRBJ2-1; 11 bases fit TRBD2. This CDR3 region has 14 residues. With 1 base clipped from V and 12 bases from J, the junction kept 5 bases outside the gene matches. The germline V gene encodes CDR1 LGHNA and CDR2 YNFKEQ. Written as DNA, the CDR3 is TGTGCCAGCAGCCAAGCGCTAGCGGGAGGATGGCAGTTCTTC. Translating it yields CASSQALAGGWQFF.

The chain uses TRBV7-6 and TRBJ1-3; D is unclear. The CDR3 extends over 16 amino acids. V dropped 5 bases and J dropped 0 bases, with 14 bases sitting between them. Germline values: CDR1 SGHVS, CDR2 FNYEAQ. This chain's CDR3 is CASSERSGFSGNTIYF. In DNA, the CDR3 is TGTGCCAGCAGCGAGCGGAGTGGCTTCTCTGGAAACACCATATATTTT.

The V call is TRBV28, the J call TRBJ2-7, with D possibly being TRBD2 (6 bases). Germline assignment: CDR1 MDHEN and CDR2 SYDVKM. V lost 3 bases to trimming and J lost 0 bases, with 12 bases between them. The CDR3 is made up of 15 amino acids. The CDR3 DNA follows: TGTGCCAGCAGTTTCGAACAGACTAGCTCCTACGAGCAGTACTTC. Protein product: CASSFEQTSSYEQYF.

The rearrangement joins TRBV4-2 to TRBJ1-5; D ambiguous. The germline V gene encodes CDR1 LGHNA and CDR2 YNFKEQ. The length of the CDR3 is 15 residues. Between the trimmed V and J ends, which lost 0 bases and 2 bases, there was a span of 8 bases. Written as DNA, the CDR3 is TGTGCCAGCAGCCAAGAGCCCCAGGGCAATCAGCCCCAGCATTTT. This translates into CASSQEPQGNQPQHF.

The chain has TRBV19 and TRBJ2-6; D unclear. Germline CDR1 LNHDA, CDR2 SQIVND (reference sequence). The V and J ends lost 7 bases and 0 bases respectively, with 7 bases between them. The CDR3 runs to 14 residues. CDR3 residues: CASKIGSGANVLTF. CDR3 nucleotides: TGTGCCAGTAAAATCGGCTCTGGGGCCAACGTCCTGACTTTC.

The gene calls are TRBV11-2 and TRBJ2-5; 8 bases fit TRBD1. CDR1 SGHAT and CDR2 FQNNGV come from the germline V gene. The CDR3 is made up of 16 amino acids. Germline trimming cut 1 base from V and 4 bases from J; bases unmatched to any gene: 8. The CDR3 loop reads CASSLGTGLGSETQYF. The CDR3 DNA reads TGTGCCAGCAGCTTAGGGACAGGGTTAGGATCAGAGACCCAGTACTTC.

The chain employs TRBV19 and TRBJ1-2, with 8 nucleotides matching TRBD1. The CDR3 contains 14 residues. Germline CDR1 reads LNHDA; CDR2 reads SQIVND (reference sequence). J gave up 3 bases and V 6 bases, and 6 bases lay outside the gene matches. The DNA for the CDR3 is TGTGCCAGTAGGACGACAGGGGACTACTATGGCTACACCTTC. It translates to CASRTTGDYYGYTF.

The V gene is TRBV6-5, the J gene TRBJ2-7; D is perhaps TRBD1 (7 bases). Trimming shortened V by 4 bases and J by 2 bases, and 15 bases separated the two germline ends. The CDR3 loop spans 15 amino acids. Germline loops: CDR1 MNHEY, CDR2 SVGAGI. In nucleotides, the CDR3 is TGTGCCAGCAGTTCGACAGGGAGGATAACCTACGAGCAGTACTTC. Protein product: CASSSTGRITYEQYF.

The chain joins TRBV21-1 to TRBJ2-7; TRBD2 was called by the table and not checked on the DNA. TRBV21-1 corresponds to a pseudogene. There are 15 residues in the CDR3. The CDR3 DNA is TGTGCCAGCAGCAAAGGGGTGGCGGGGTTCTACGAGCAGTACTTC. It is translated as CASSKGVAGFYEQYF.